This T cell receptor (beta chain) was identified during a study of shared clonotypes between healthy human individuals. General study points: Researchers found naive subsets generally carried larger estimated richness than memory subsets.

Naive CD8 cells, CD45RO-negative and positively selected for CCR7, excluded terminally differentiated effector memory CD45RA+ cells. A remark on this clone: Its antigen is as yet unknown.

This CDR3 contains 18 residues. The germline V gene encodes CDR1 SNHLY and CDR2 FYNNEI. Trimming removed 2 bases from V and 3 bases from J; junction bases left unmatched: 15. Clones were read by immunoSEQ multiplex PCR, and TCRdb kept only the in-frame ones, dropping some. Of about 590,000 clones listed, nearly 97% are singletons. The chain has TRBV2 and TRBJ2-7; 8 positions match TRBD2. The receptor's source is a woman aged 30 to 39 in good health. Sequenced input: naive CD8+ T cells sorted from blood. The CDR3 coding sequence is TGTGCCAGCAGTGAACCCTCACTCCCGGGGCTAGCGGGCTACGAGCAGTACTTC. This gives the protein CASSEPSLPGLAGYEQYF.